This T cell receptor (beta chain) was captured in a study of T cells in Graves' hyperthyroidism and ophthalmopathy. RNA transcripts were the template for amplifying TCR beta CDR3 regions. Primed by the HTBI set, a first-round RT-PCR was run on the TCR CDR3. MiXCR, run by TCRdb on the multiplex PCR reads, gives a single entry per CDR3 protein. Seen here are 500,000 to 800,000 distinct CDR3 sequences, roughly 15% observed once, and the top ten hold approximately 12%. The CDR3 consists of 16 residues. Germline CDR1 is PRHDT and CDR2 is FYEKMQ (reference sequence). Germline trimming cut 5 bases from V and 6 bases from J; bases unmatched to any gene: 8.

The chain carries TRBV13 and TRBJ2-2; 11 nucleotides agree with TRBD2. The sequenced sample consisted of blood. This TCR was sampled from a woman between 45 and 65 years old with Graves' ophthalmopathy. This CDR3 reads CASSEGLAAGSGELFF. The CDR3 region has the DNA TGTGCCAGCAGCGAGGGACTAGCGGCCGGCTCCGGGGAGCTGTTTTTT.